What follows are 21 T cell receptor beta chains derived from one specimen sequenced in a study of long-term antiretroviral therapy in people with HIV. Version v3.0 of the immunoSEQ assay ran at survey level. The table came from immunoSEQ multiplex PCR; TCRdb's copy has only in-frame clones and leaves some out. This sample has roughly 15,000 clones, with 88% found just once. This specimen was unsorted PBMCs, taken 6.2 years after starting antiretroviral therapy. Every receptor here comes from a middle-aged man with HIV.

J is TRBJ1-1 and V is TRBV5-1; possible D gene TRBD1, 5 bases. CDR3 length: 14 residues. The germline V gene encodes CDR1 SGHRS and CDR2 YFSETQ. V was pared by 4 bases and J by 2 bases, with 12 bases between. The CDR3 coding sequence is TGCGCCAGCAGCCCCTATGGACAAAACACTGAAGCTTTCTTT. This codes for CASSPYGQNTEAFF. The complete variable domain, with remaining parts taken from reference TRBV5-1 and TRBJ1-1, reads KAGVTQTPRYLIKTRGQQVTLSCSPISGHRSVSWYQQTPGQGLQFLFEYFSETQRNKGNFPGRFSGRQFSNSRSEMNVSTLELGDSALYLCASSPYGQNTEAFFGQGTRLTVV.

The chain carries TRBV5-1 and TRBJ2-1, with TRBD2 matching 11 bases. The V gene end was trimmed by 4 bases and the J gene end by 7 bases; junction bases not matched to a gene: 10. Germline V gene lookup returns CDR1 SGHRS and CDR2 YFSETQ. CDR3 length: 16 amino acids. CDR3 loop: CASSPGLAAPENEQFF. CDR3 nucleotide sequence: TGCGCCAGCAGCCCGGGACTAGCGGCGCCGGAGAATGAGCAGTTCTTC. Together with reference TRBV5-1 and TRBJ2-1, the CDR3 gives the full variable domain: KAGVTQTPRYLIKTRGQQVTLSCSPISGHRSVSWYQQTPGQGLQFLFEYFSETQRNKGNFPGRFSGRQFSNSRSEMNVSTLELGDSALYLCASSPGLAAPENEQFFGPGTRLTVL.

In its sample, this clone was seen a few times. The chain couples TRBV30 to TRBJ1-1; D is unclear. Per the germline V gene, CDR1 is GTSNPN and CDR2 is SVGIG (reference sequence). The CDR3 runs to 11 residues. The V and J ends lost 6 bases and 5 bases respectively, with 10 bases between them. The CDR3 sequence: CACQWETEAFF. CDR3 nucleotides: TGTGCCTGTCAATGGGAGACTGAAGCTTTCTTT.

The chain employs TRBV28 and TRBJ2-1, with 10 bases aligning to TRBD2. CDR3 length equals 15 residues. Losses at the gene ends were 5 bases for V and 3 bases for J; bases not matched to a gene: 4. The germline CDR1 and CDR2 sequences are MDHEN and SYDVKM. In DNA form, the CDR3 reads TGTGCCAGCAGTGCTAGCGGGAGAGACTACAATGAGCAGTTCTTC. This gives the protein CASSASGRDYNEQFF.

V and J are TRBV11-1 and TRBJ2-1; 15 bases agree with TRBD2. Germline loops: CDR1 SGHAT, CDR2 FQDESV (reference sequence). With 4 bases clipped from V and 2 bases from J, the junction kept 3 bases outside the gene matches. The CDR3 runs 17 residues. Written as DNA, the CDR3 is TGTGCCAGCAGCTCGGGACTAGCGGGAGGAGCCTACAATGAGCAGTTCTTC. Its protein is CASSSGLAGGAYNEQFF. The complete variable domain, with remaining parts taken from reference TRBV11-1 and TRBJ2-1, reads EAEVAQSPRYKITEKSQAVAFWCDPISGHATLYWYRQILGQGPELLVQFQDESVVDDSQLPKDRFSAERLKGVDSTLKIQPAELGDSAMYLCASSSGLAGGAYNEQFFGPGTRLTVL.

The chain is built from TRBV29-1 and TRBJ2-7, with D unclear. This CDR3 has 12 amino acids. V lost 3 bases, J lost 0 bases, and 6 bases lay in between. Germline loops: CDR1 SQVTM, CDR2 ANQGSEA. CDR3 loop: CSVDVGSYEQYF. DNA for the CDR3: TGCAGCGTTGATGTCGGCTCCTACGAGCAGTACTTC.

The rearrangement uses TRBV6-6 and TRBJ2-5; no clear D. There are 11 residues in the CDR3. CDR1 is MNHNY and CDR2 is SVGAGI in the germline V gene (reference sequence). Trimming left V 5 bases short and J 9 bases short, with 10 bases between. CDR3 residues: CASSPGPSQYF. For the CDR3, the DNA is TGTGCCAGCAGTCCCGGGCCCTCCCAGTACTTC.

The J gene is TRBJ2-3, the V gene TRBV27; D unresolved. The V gene lost 6 bases and the J gene lost 2 bases, with 6 bases spanning the gap. The V gene's germline CDR1 is MNHEY and CDR2 SMNVEV (reference sequence). The CDR3 extends over 12 amino acids. CDR3: CASRGITDTQYF. CDR3 in DNA: TGTGCCAGCAGAGGGATCACAGATACGCAGTATTTT.

This clone appeared a single time. This chain connects TRBV6-5 to TRBJ2-5; D unresolved. CDR1 and CDR2 (germline): MNHEY, SVGAGI. The V end lost 0 bases, the J end lost 4 bases, and 9 bases lay between the germline ends. The CDR3 spans 14 residues. The chain's CDR3 is CASSYSIYAETQYF. The DNA of the CDR3 is TGTGCCAGCAGTTACTCGATCTACGCAGAGACCCAGTACTTC.

The chain has TRBV28 and TRBJ2-7; maybe TRBD2 (6 bases). Germline V gene data show CDR1 as MDHEN and CDR2 as SYDVKM. The CDR3 runs to 12 residues. V was cut by 4 bases and J by 4 bases, with 8 bases left in between. CDR3 in DNA: TGTGCCAGCAGTTGGGGGGAATACGAGCAGTACTTC. Translated, it gives CASSWGEYEQYF. The variable domain in full, with the rest retrieved from reference TRBV28 and TRBJ2-7, is DVKVTQSSRYLVKRTGEKVFLECVQDMDHENMFWYRQDPGLGLRLIYFSYDVKMKEKGDIPEGYSVSREKKERFSLILESASTNQTSMYLCASSWGEYEQYFGPGTRLTVT.

This chain joins TRBV29-1 and TRBJ2-1; D unclear. The CDR3 sequence is 12 residues long. CDR1 SQVTM and CDR2 ANQGSEA come from the germline V gene. V lost 5 bases, J lost 5 bases, and 10 bases lay in between. The chain's CDR3 is CSVSQMNNEQFF. CDR3 sequence (DNA): TGCAGCGTTTCCCAGATGAACAATGAGCAGTTCTTC.

The chain combines TRBV6-5 with TRBJ2-1, with 8 bases aligning to TRBD2. This CDR3 spans 14 amino acids. Germline-derived CDR1 and CDR2 are MNHEY and SVGAGI. V lost 3 bases and J lost 4; bases outside the gene matches: 2. CDR3 coding DNA: TGTGCCAGCAGTTATAGCGGGGAATACAATGAGCAGTTCTTC. It translates to CASSYSGEYNEQFF.

The V gene is TRBV7-2, the J gene TRBJ2-1; D may be TRBD1 (6 bases). Per germline, CDR1 SGHTA and CDR2 FQGNSA. The CDR3 consists of 12 residues. V lost 9 bases and J 6 bases, leaving 12 bases between the germline ends. The CDR3 sequence is CASQTGFNEQFF. In DNA form, the CDR3 reads TGTGCCAGTCAGACAGGCTTCAATGAGCAGTTCTTC.

The chain joins TRBV30 to TRBJ2-3, with no clear D. CDR1 GTSNPN and CDR2 SVGIG come from the germline V gene (reference sequence). The CDR3 length is 12 residues. Trimming took off 3 bases at V and 6 bases at J, with 10 bases between the two ends. The CDR3 region is CAWSPRDDTQYF. CDR3 in DNA: TGTGCCTGGAGCCCGAGAGATGATACGCAGTATTTT.

The rearrangement uses TRBV28 and TRBJ2-7; D uncertain. In germline, CDR1 is MDHEN, CDR2 SYDVKM. The CDR3 covers 14 residues. V was cut by 4 bases and J by 3 bases, with 13 bases left in between. In DNA form, the CDR3 reads TGTGCCAGCAGTTCGGTAACAGAGAACTACGAGCAGTACTTC. Amino acid sequence: CASSSVTENYEQYF.

V and J are TRBV6-1 and TRBJ2-5, with D tentatively TRBD2 (6 bases). V lost 1 base and J lost 2, with 11 bases in between. The CDR3 covers 15 residues. Germline CDR1 MNHNS, CDR2 SASEGT. In DNA form, the CDR3 reads TGTGCCAGCAGTGAAGATTGGACTACTCAAGAGACCCAGTACTTC. Translating it yields CASSEDWTTQETQYF.

The chain couples TRBV29-1 to TRBJ2-5, with TRBD2 as a possible D gene (5 bases). The CDR3 is 12 residues long. The V end lost 4 bases, the J end lost 5 bases, and 11 bases lay between the germline ends. Germline lookup yields CDR1 SQVTM and CDR2 ANQGSEA. The CDR3 region has the DNA TGCAGCGTTGTAACTAGTTGGGAGACCCAGTACTTC. Translation: CSVVTSWETQYF.

The V gene is TRBV14, the J gene TRBJ2-3; possibly TRBD1 for D (6 bases). CDR1 is SGHDN, CDR2 FVKESK, per germline. V was shortened by 4 bases and J by 7 bases, with 12 bases between the two germline ends. The CDR3 contains 13 residues. DNA of the CDR3: TGTGCCAGCAGCCCCTTCCAGGGGCATACGCAGTATTTT. Its translation: CASSPFQGHTQYF.

The chain couples TRBV2 to TRBJ2-7, with 11 nucleotides matching TRBD1. The CDR3 runs 13 residues. The germline CDR1 and CDR2 sequences are SNHLY and FYNNEI. J gave up 3 bases and V 6 bases, and 1 base lay outside the gene matches. The CDR3 sequence is CASRGQGDYEQYF. The DNA of the CDR3 is TGTGCCAGCAGGGGACAGGGGGACTACGAGCAGTACTTC. Full variable domain (remainder filled in from reference TRBV2 and TRBJ2-7): EPEVTQTPSHQVTQMGQEVILRCVPISNHLYFYWYRQILGQKVEFLVSFYNNEISEKSEIFDDQFSVERPDGSNFTLKIRSTKLEDSAMYFCASRGQGDYEQYFGPGTRLTVT.

The chain combines TRBV7-3 with TRBJ1-2; 7 bases match TRBD1. Germline trimming cut 6 bases from V and 5 bases from J; bases unmatched to any gene: 9. The CDR3 length is 14 residues. Germline V gives CDR1 SGHTA, CDR2 FQGTGA. Here the CDR3 DNA reads TGTGCCAGCAGTCCCGGGGAGACAGGGTATGGCTACACCTTC. Encoded protein: CASSPGETGYGYTF.

The rearrangement uses TRBV9 and TRBJ2-3; D ambiguous. Per germline, CDR1 SGDLS and CDR2 YYNGEE. The CDR3 extends over 16 amino acids. V was pared by 0 bases and J by 0 bases, with 11 bases between. The CDR3 DNA reads as TGTGCCAGCAGCGTAGTTGACGGCTACAGCACAGATACGCAGTATTTT. Its translation is CASSVVDGYSTDTQYF. The full variable domain, rest sourced from reference TRBV9 and TRBJ2-3, is DSGVTQTPKHLITATGQRVTLRCSPRSGDLSVYWYQQSLDQGLQFLIQYYNGEERAKGNILERFSAQQFPDLHSELNLSSLELGDSALYFCASSVVDGYSTDTQYFGPGTRLTVL.